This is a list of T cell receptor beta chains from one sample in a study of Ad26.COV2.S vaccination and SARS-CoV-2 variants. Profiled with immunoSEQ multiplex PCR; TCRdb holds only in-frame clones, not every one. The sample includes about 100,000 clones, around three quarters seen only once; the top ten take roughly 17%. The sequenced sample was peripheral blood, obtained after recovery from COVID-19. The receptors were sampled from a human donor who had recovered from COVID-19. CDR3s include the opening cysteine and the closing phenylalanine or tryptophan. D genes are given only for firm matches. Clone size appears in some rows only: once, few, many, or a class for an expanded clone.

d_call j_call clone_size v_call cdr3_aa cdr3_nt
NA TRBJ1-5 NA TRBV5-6 CASSLYRSNQPQHF TGTGCCAGCAGTTTGTACCGCTCTAATCAGCCCCAGCATTTT
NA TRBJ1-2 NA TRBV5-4 CASSPPLTF TGTGCCAGCAGCCCCCCCCTCACCTTC
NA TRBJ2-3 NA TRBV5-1 CASSLDRAQDTQYF TGCGCCAGCAGCTTGGACAGGGCTCAAGATACGCAGTATTTT
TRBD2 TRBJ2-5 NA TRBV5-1 CASSPVAGGIETQYF TGCGCCAGCAGCCCCGTAGCGGGGGGGATCGAGACCCAGTACTTC
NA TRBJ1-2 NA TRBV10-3 CAISESRDSGYGYTF TGTGCCATCAGTGAGTCGCGGGATTCCGGCTATGGCTACACCTTC
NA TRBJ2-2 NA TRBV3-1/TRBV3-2 CASSQDGPGELFF TGTGCCAGCAGCCAAGACGGTCCCGGGGAGCTGTTTTTT
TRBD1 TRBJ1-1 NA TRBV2 CASSTGTGSNTEAFF TGTGCCAGCAGTACCGGGACAGGGAGCAACACTGAAGCTTTCTTT
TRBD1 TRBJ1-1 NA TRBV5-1 CASSLEQGVNTEAFF TGCGCCAGCAGCTTAGAACAGGGGGTGAACACTGAAGCTTTCTTT
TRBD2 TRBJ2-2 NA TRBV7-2 CASSLAGGGNTGELFF TGTGCCAGCAGCTTAGCCGGCGGGGGGAACACCGGGGAGCTGTTTTTT
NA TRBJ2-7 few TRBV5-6 CASSLQGPRNYEQYF TGTGCCAGCAGCTTACAGGGTCCAAGGAACTACGAGCAGTACTTC
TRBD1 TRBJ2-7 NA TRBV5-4 CASSFGTGDEQYF TGTGCCAGCAGCTTCGGGACAGGGGACGAGCAGTACTTC
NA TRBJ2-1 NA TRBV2 CASTIQGAYNEQFF TGTGCCAGCACTATACAGGGCGCCTACAATGAGCAGTTCTTC
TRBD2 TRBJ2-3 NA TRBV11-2 CASSSIKLAGGSTDTQYF TGTGCCAGCAGCTCAATAAAACTAGCGGGGGGGAGCACAGATACGCAGTATTTT
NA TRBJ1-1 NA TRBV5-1 CATRPHEEDTEAFF TGCGCCACCCGACCCCATGAAGAGGACACTGAAGCTTTCTTT
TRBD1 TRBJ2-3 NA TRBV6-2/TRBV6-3 CASSPIYRGLPDTQYF TGTGCCAGCAGCCCCATATACAGGGGGCTCCCAGATACGCAGTATTTT
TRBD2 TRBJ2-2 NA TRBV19 CASSSGSAPTGELFF TGTGCCAGTAGTAGCGGGAGCGCTCCCACCGGGGAGCTGTTTTTT
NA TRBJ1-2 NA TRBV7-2 CASSLFVGGSNGYTF TGTGCCAGCAGCTTATTTGTGGGAGGAAGTAATGGCTACACCTTC
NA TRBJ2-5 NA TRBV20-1 CSAGETQYF TGCAGTGCTGGGGAGACCCAGTACTTC
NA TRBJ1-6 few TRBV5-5 CASSLVYLGANSPLHF TGTGCCAGCAGCTTGGTTTATTTGGGAGCTAATTCACCCCTCCACTTT
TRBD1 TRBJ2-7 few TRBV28 CASSPGQTYEQYF TGTGCCAGCAGCCCGGGACAGACCTACGAGCAGTACTTC
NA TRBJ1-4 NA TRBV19 CASSIGTVGNEKLFF TGTGCCAGTAGTATAGGGACGGTGGGTAATGAAAAACTGTTTTTT
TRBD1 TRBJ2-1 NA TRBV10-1 CASSGTGESYNEQFF TGCGCCAGCAGTGGGACAGGGGAATCCTACAATGAGCAGTTCTTC
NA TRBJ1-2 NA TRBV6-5 CASSGTLSGGYTF TGTGCCAGCAGCGGGACACTTTCGGGTGGCTACACCTTC
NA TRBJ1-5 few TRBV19 CASSWTEDQPQHF TGTGCCAGTAGTTGGACAGAGGATCAGCCCCAGCATTTT
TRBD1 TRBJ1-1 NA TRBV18 CASSPGDRVNSEAFF TGTGCCAGCTCACCGGGGGACAGGGTGAATTCTGAAGCTTTCTTT
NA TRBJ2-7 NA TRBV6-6 CASSYGVGIYEQYF TGTGCCAGCAGTTACGGGGTGGGGATCTACGAGCAGTACTTC
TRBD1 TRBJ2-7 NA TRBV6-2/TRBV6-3 CASSISGTGSYEQYF TGTGCCAGCAGTATCTCCGGGACAGGGTCCTACGAGCAGTACTTC
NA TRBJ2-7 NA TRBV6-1 CASSESVGGQYF TGTGCCAGCAGTGAATCGGTAGGTGGGCAGTACTTC
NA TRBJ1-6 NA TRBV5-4 CASSRRQDDSPLHF TGTGCCAGCAGCCGACGACAGGATGATTCACCCCTCCACTTT
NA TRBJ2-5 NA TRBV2 CASSARETQYF TGTGCCAGCAGTGCACGGGAGACCCAGTACTTC
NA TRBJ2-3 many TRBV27 CASRPGGLSDTQYF TGTGCCAGCAGGCCGGGGGGCCTGTCAGATACGCAGTATTTT
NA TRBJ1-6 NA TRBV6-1 CASSEGGSEAYPLHF TGTGCCAGCAGTGAAGGGGGTTCAGAGGCGTACCCCCTCCACTTT
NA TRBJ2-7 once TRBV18 CASSLDRSSYEQYF TGTGCCAGCTCACTGGACAGAAGCTCCTACGAGCAGTACTTC
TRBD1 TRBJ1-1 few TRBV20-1 CSARGTGGENTEAFF TGCAGTGCTCGTGGGACAGGGGGCGAAAACACTGAAGCTTTCTTT
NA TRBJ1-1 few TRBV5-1 CASSLEAFNTEAFF TGCGCCAGCAGCTTGGAGGCATTTAACACTGAAGCTTTCTTT
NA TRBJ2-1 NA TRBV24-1 CATSDPRRNSYNEQFF TGTGCCACCAGTGATCCCCGACGGAACTCCTACAATGAGCAGTTCTTC
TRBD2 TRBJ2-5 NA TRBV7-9 CASSPPPTSGGETQYF TGTGCCAGCAGCCCTCCCCCCACTAGCGGGGGTGAGACCCAGTACTTC
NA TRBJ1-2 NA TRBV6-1 CASSDSANYGYTF TGTGCCAGCAGTGATTCAGCTAACTATGGCTACACCTTC
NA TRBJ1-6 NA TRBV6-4 CASSEGFNSPLHF TGTGCCAGCAGTGAAGGGTTTAATTCACCCCTCCACTTT
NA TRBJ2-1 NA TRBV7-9 CASSPGTMSEQFF TGTGCCAGCAGCCCCGGGACAATGAGTGAGCAGTTCTTC
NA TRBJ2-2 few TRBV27 CASSLEFGGELFF TGTGCCAGCAGTTTAGAGTTTGGCGGGGAGCTGTTTTTT
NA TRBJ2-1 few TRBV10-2 CASSVTGSSYNEQFF TGCGCCAGCAGTGTTACCGGGAGCTCCTACAATGAGCAGTTCTTC
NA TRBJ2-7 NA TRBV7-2 CASSFPFRAYEQYF TGTGCCAGCAGCTTTCCCTTTCGCGCCTACGAGCAGTACTTC
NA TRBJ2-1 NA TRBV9 CASSDRPTGEQFF TGTGCCAGCAGCGACCGACCAACTGGGGAGCAGTTCTTC
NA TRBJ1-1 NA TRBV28 CASSFEGEEMNTEAFF TGTGCCAGCAGTTTCGAGGGGGAGGAAATGAACACTGAAGCTTTCTTT
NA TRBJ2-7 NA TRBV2 CASSEEGTEYF TGTGCCAGCAGTGAAGAGGGTACGGAGTACTTC
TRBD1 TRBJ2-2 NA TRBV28 CASTVRQGWAGELFF TGTGCCAGCACCGTACGACAGGGCTGGGCCGGGGAGCTGTTTTTT
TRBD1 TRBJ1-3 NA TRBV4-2 CASSQAGTGVSGNTIYF TGTGCCAGCAGCCAAGCCGGGACAGGGGTCTCTGGAAACACCATATATTTT
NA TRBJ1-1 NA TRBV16 CASSQSSAAGEAFF TGTGCCAGCAGCCAATCCTCGGCGGCTGGTGAAGCTTTCTTT
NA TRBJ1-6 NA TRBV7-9 CASSLALGSPLHF TGTGCCAGCAGCTTAGCGTTAGGCTCACCCCTCCACTTT
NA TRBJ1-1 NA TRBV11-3 CASSFDGLNTEAFF TGTGCCAGCAGCTTCGACGGATTGAACACTGAAGCTTTCTTT
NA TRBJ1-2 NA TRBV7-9 CASSLQRERDHYGYTF TGTGCCAGCAGCTTACAACGGGAAAGGGACCACTATGGCTACACCTTC
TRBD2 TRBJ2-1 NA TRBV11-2 CASSPRTSGGGNEQFF TGTGCCAGCAGCCCCCGGACTAGCGGGGGGGGCAATGAGCAGTTCTTC
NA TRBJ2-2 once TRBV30 CAWSRGTGELFF TGTGCCTGGAGTAGGGGAACCGGGGAGCTGTTTTTT
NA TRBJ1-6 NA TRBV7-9 CASSLTNNSPLHF TGTGCCAGCAGCTTAACAAATAATTCACCCCTCCACTTT
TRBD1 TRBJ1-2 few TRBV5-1 CASSLGQGNYGYTF TGCGCCAGCAGCTTGGGACAGGGAAACTATGGCTACACCTTC
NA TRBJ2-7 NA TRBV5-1 CASGLQGPSYEQYF TGCGCCAGCGGACTCCAGGGGCCTTCCTACGAGCAGTACTTC
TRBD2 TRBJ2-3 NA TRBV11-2 CASSPRGGGSNTQYF TGTGCCAGCAGCCCCCGGGGCGGGGGGTCGAATACGCAGTATTTT
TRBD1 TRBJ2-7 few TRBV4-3 CASSVQGAGYEQYF TGCGCCAGCAGCGTTCAGGGGGCAGGCTACGAGCAGTACTTC